Detailed here is one TCR beta chain. Other DNA sequences in this sample translate to the same CDR3. These data come from a study of blood T cell repertoires in COVID-19. Turning to the study itself: Acute and convalescent COVID-19 specimens originated in the United States, Italy and Spain. Sources were T cells, B-cell-depleted T cells, or PBMCs; the material itself was cDNA or gDNA.

The CDR3 runs 15 residues. The germline CDR1 and CDR2 sequences are SGHRS and YFSETQ. V shed 1 base and J 0 bases; nucleotides not matched to a gene: 4. Original methodology: Nucleated cell number was recorded as an estimate derived from reference gene primer amplification. Data came from immunoSEQ multiplex PCR; TCRdb stores just in-frame clones and leaves some out. V and J calls and clone size are those listed in that table; D and trimming were worked out from the DNA. The sample lists some 400,000 clones, about 88% occurring once. Sequencing was done on a sample of peripheral blood. V usage is TRBV5-1 and J usage is TRBJ2-7; 7 bases map to TRBD2. The receptor's source is a human donor in a cohort sampled during active COVID-19. The CDR3 nucleotides read TGCGCCAGCAGCTTGCTTAGCGGGCTCTCCTACGAGCAGTACTTC. Its protein is CASSLLSGLSYEQYF.